This T cell receptor (beta chain) derives from a study of Ad26.COV2.S vaccination and SARS-CoV-2 variants. Specified treatment: 19 received Ad26.COV2.S at low or high dose, single or two shots; several received placebo; per-sample allocation not given. The investigators took samples on day 63 after the first vaccine or placebo injection. Profiling relied on immunoSEQ multiplex PCR, and the TCRdb table lists in-frame clones only, not all of them. Of more than 300,000 clones in the sample, roughly 84% were seen once. The CDR3 extends over 14 amino acids. Per the germline V gene, CDR1 is KGHSH and CDR2 is LQKENI. V lost 2 bases and J 5 bases, leaving 12 bases between the germline ends. With regard to this clone: Additional DNA sequences in this sample encode the identical CDR3.

The V call is TRBV18, the J call TRBJ2-5; a possible D gene is TRBD1 (5 bases). The sequences come from peripheral blood, collected in a trial of Ad26.COV2.S vaccine versus placebo. This TCR came from a person aged 18-60 years who received the Ad26.COV2.S COVID-19 vaccine or a placebo. CDR3 sequence: CASSPTAGRETQYF. For the CDR3, the DNA is TGTGCCAGCTCACCAACGGCAGGGCGGGAGACCCAGTACTTC.